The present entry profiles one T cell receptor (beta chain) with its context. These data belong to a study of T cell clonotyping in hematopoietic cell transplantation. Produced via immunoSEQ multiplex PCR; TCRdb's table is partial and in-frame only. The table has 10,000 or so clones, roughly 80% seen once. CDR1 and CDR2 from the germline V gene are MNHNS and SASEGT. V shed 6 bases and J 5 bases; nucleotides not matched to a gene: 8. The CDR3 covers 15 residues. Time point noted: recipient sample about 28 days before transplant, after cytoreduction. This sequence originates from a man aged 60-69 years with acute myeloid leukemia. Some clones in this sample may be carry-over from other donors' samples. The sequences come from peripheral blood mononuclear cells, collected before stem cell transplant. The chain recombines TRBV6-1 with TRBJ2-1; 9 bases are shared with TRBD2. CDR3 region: CASRGLGTSNNEQFF. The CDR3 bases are TGTGCCAGCAGAGGCCTTGGGACTAGCAACAATGAGCAGTTCTTC.